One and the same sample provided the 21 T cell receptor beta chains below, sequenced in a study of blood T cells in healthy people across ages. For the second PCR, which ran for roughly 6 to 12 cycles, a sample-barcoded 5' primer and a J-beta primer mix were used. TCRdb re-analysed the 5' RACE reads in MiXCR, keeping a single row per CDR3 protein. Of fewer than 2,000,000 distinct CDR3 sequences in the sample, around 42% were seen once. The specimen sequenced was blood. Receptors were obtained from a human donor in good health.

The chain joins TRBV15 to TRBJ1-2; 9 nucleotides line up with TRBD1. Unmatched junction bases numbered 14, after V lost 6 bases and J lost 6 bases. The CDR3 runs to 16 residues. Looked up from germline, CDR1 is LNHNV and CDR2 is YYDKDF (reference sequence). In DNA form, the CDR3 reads TGTGCCACCAGTACCCGGACAGGGGCGGGATCGGATGGCTACACCTTC. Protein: CATSTRTGAGSDGYTF.

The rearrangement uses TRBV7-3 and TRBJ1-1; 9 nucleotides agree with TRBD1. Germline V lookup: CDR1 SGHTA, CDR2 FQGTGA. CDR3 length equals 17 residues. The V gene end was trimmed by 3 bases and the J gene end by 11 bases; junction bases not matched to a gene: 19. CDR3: CASSFGTVSGQGGEAFF. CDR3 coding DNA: TGTGCCAGCAGCTTTGGTACTGTGTCGGGACAGGGTGGAGAGGCTTTCTTT.

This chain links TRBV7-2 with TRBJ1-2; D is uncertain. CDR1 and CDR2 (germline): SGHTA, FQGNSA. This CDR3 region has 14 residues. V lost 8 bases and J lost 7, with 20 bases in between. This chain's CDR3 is CASLLGQISSGYTF. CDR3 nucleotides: TGTGCCAGCCTCTTAGGGCAAATTTCTAGTGGCTACACCTTC.

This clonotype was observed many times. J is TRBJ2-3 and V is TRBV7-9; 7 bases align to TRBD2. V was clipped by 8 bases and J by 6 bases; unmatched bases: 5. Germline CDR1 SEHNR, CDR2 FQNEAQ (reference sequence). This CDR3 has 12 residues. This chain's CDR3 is CASSLSGDTQYF. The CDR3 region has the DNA TGTGCCAGCTCACTTAGCGGGGATACGCAGTATTTT.

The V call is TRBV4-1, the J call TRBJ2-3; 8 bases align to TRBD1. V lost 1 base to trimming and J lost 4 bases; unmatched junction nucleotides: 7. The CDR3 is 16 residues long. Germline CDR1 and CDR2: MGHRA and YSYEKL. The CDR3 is CASSQGPGQGPDTQYF. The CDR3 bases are TGCGCCAGCAGCCAAGGGCCCGGACAGGGACCAGATACGCAGTATTTT.

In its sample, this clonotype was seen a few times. CDR3 protein: CASSLDRGGGSPLHF. The CDR3 DNA sequence: TGTGCCAGCAGTTTAGACAGGGGGGGAGGTTCACCCCTCCACTTT. The chain links TRBV12-3 or TRBV12-4 to TRBJ1-6; 8 bases are a match to TRBD1. The CDR3 totals 15 residues. J lost 9 bases, V lost 1 base, and 5 bases had no gene match.

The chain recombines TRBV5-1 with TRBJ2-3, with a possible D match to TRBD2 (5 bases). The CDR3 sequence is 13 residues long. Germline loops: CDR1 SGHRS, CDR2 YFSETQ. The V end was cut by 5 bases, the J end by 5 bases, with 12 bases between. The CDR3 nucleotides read TGCGCCAGCAGTCCTAGCTTGGGAGATACGCAGTATTTT. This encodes CASSPSLGDTQYF.

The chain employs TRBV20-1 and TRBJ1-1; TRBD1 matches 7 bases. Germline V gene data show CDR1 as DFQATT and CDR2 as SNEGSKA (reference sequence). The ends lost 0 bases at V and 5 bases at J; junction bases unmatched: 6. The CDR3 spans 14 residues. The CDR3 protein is CSARDPTGWTEAFF. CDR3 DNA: TGCAGTGCTAGAGACCCGACAGGGTGGACTGAAGCTTTCTTT.

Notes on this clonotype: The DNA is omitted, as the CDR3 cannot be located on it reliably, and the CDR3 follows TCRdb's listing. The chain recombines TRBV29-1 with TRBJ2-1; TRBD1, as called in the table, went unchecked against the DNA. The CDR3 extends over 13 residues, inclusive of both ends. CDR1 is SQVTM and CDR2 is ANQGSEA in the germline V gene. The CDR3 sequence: CSVGSGIYNEKFF.

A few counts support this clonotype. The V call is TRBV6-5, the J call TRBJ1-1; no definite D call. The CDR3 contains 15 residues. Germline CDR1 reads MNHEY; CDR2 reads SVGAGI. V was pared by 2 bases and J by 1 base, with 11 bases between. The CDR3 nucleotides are TGTGCCAGCAGTTACAGGGAGGGCGCGAACACTGAAGCTTTCTTT. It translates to CASSYREGANTEAFF.

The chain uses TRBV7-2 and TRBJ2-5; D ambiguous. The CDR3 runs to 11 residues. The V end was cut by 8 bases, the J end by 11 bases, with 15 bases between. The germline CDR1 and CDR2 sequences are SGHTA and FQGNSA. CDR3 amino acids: CASGLDNEQYF. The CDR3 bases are TGTGCCAGCGGCCTCGACAATGAGCAGTACTTC.

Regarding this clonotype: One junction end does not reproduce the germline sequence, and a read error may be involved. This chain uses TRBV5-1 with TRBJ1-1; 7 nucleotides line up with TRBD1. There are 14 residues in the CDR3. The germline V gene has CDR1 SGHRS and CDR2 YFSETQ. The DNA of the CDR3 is TGCGCCAGCAGCACCGGACAGGCGAGCACTGAAGTTTTCTTT. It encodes CASSTGQASTEVFF.

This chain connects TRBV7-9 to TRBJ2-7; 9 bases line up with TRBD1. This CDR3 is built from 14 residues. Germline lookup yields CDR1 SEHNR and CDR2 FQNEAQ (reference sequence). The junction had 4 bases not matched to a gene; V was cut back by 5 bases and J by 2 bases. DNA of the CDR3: TGTGCCAGCAGCAAGACAGGGGGAGCCTACGAGCAGTACTTC. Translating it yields CASSKTGGAYEQYF.

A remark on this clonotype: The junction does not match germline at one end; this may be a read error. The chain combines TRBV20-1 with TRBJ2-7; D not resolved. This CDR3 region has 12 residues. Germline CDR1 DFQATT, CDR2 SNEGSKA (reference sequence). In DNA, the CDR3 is TGCAGTGCTAGAGACCCCTTACGCGAGCGGTACTTC. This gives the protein CSARDPLRERYF.

CDR3 amino acids: CSALGQDSYEQYF. CDR3 nucleotides: TGCAGTGCTTTGGGACAGGATTCCTACGAGCAGTACTTC. This sequence joins TRBV20-1 and TRBJ2-7; TRBD1 agrees at 8 bases. V dropped 5 bases and J dropped 1; count of bases not matched to a gene: 4. CDR3 size: 13 residues. Looked up from germline, CDR1 is DFQATT and CDR2 is SNEGSKA (reference sequence).

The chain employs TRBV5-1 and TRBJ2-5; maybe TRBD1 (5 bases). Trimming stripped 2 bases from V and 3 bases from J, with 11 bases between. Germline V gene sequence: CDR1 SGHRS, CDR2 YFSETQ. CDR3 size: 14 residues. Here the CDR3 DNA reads TGCGCCAGCAGCTTCAGGGTTAGGGAAGAGACCCAGTACTTC. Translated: CASSFRVREETQYF.

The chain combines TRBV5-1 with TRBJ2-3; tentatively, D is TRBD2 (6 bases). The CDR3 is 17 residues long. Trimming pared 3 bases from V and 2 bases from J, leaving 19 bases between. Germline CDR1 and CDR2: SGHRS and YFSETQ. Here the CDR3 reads CASSSPLGGGITDTQYF. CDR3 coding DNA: TGCGCCAGCAGCTCCCCCCTGGGTGGAGGGATCACAGATACGCAGTATTTT.

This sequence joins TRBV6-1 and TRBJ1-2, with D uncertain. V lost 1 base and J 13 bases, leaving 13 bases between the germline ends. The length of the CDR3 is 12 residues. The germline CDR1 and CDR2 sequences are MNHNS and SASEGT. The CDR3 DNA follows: TGTGCCAGCAGTGAAGGCATTTTACTAGGCACCTTC. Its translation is CASSEGILLGTF.

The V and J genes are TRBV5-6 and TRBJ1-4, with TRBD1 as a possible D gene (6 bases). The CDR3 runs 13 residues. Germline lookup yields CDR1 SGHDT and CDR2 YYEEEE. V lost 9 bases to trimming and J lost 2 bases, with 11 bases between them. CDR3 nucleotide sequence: TGTGCCATCAAGGACAGCACTAATGAAAAACTGTTTTTT. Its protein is CAIKDSTNEKLFF.

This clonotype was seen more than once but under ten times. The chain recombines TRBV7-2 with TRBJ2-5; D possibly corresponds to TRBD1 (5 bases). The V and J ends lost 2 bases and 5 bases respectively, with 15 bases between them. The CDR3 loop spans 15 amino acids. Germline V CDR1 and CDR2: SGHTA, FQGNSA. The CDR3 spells CASSLPVSGLETQYF. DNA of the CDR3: TGTGCCAGCAGCTTACCGGTGTCAGGGTTGGAGACCCAGTACTTC.

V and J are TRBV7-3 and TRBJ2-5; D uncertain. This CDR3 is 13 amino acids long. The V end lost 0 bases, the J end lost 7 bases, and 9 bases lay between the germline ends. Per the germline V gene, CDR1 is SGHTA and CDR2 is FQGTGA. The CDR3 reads CASSLTGYGTQYF. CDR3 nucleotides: TGTGCCAGCAGCTTAACTGGGTACGGGACCCAGTACTTC.